This T cell receptor beta chain appears in the sequencing data of a study of blood T cell repertoires in COVID-19. Overall study: Acute and convalescent COVID-19 specimens originated in the United States, Italy and Spain.

Participant ages covered about 18 to 89 years across about 22 US areas. Participants' own reports of clinical history determined their cohort assignment. Trimming removed 5 bases from V and 12 bases from J, with 14 bases in between. The CDR3 runs 12 residues. CDR1 MNHNY and CDR2 SVGAGI come from the germline V gene (reference sequence). Per the study methods: Amplification with reference gene primers provided the estimates of nucleated cell counts. Sequencing was performed with immunoSEQ multiplex PCR; in TCRdb, only in-frame clones are kept and a portion is missing. Clone size and V and J calls were adopted from that table, with D and trimming inferred from the DNA. The sample carries approximately 190,000 clones, 70% to 85% recorded once.

The receptor comes from a woman aged 55-69 years with acute COVID-19. The specimen was PBMCs or T cells enriched from blood (not recorded which). This sequence joins TRBV6-6 and TRBJ2-1; possible D gene TRBD1, 6 bases. DNA for the CDR3: TGTGCCAGCAGTCAAGGGGGACATTCGCAGTTCTTC. Its translation: CASSQGGHSQFF.